This TCR beta chain came from a study of T cells in Graves' hyperthyroidism and ophthalmopathy. This clonotype has at least ten counts. Antigen specificity is unknown. Study results and caveats: Blood also held most thyroid clonotypes expanded beyond 0.001.

The study based diagnoses on clinical symptoms, serum thyroxine and TRAb, thyroid ultrasound and orbital computed tomography. Amplification yielded TCR beta CDR3 regions, with RNA transcripts as the source. A set of HTBI primers served as the primers for a first-round RT-PCR of the TCR CDR3. MiXCR was run by TCRdb on the multiplex PCR reads, yielding one entry per CDR3 protein. Of a few hundred thousand distinct CDR3 sequences detected, 40% to 55% appear once; the ten largest clones hold roughly 20%. CDR1 is SGHDN, CDR2 FVKESK, per germline. CDR3 length equals 13 residues. The trim removed 4 bases at V and 4 bases at J, leaving 2 bases unmatched.

The gene calls are TRBV14 and TRBJ2-7; the match to TRBD2 covers 9 bases. The sample was peripheral blood or thyroid tissue (not recorded which). This TCR was sampled from an adult woman with Graves' disease, either hyperthyroidism or ophthalmopathy (not recorded which). Here the CDR3 reads CASSRLADYEQYF. The CDR3 nucleotides read TGTGCCAGCAGCCGACTAGCGGATTACGAGCAGTACTTC.